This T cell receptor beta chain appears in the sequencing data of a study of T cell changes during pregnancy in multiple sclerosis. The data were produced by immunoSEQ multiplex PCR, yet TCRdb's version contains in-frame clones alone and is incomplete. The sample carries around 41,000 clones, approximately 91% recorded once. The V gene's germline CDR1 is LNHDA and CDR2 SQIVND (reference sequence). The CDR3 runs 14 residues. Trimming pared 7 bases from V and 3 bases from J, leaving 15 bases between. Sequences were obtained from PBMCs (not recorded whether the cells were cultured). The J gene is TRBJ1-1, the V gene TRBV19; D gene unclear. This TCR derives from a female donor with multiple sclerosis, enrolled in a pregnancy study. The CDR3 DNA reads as TGTGCCAGTACCTCCACTAGGAAGGACACTGAAGCTTTCTTT. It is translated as CASTSTRKDTEAFF.